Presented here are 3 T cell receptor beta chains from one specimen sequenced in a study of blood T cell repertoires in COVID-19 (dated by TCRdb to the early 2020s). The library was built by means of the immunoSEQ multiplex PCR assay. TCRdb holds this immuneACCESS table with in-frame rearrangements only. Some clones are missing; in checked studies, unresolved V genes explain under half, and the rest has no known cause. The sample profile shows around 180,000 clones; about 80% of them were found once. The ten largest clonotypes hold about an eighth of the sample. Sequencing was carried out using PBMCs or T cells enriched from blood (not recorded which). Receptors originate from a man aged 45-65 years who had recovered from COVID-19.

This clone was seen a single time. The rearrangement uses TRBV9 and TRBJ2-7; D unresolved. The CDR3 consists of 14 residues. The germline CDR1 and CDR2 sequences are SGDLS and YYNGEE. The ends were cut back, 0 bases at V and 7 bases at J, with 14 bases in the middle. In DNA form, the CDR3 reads TGTGCCAGCAGCGTAGATGGTTCCCTCAGGGAGCAGTACTTC. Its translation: CASSVDGSLREQYF. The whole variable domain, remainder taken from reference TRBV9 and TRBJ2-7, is DSGVTQTPKHLITATGQRVTLRCSPRSGDLSVYWYQQSLDQGLQFLIQYYNGEERAKGNILERFSAQQFPDLHSELNLSSLELGDSALYFCASSVDGSLREQYFGPGTRLTVT.

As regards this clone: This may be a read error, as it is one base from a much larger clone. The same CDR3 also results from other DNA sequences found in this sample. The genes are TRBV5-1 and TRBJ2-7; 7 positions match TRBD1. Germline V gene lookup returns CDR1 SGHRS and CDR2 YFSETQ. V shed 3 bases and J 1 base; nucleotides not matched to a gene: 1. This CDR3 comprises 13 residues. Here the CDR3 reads CASSWGQSYEQYF. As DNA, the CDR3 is TGCGCCAGCAGCTGGGGACAGTCCTACGAGCAGTACTTC.

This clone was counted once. CDR3 coding DNA: TGTGCCAGCAGCTACAGACTGGGGAGGCAAGAGACCCAGTACTTC. Protein: CASSYRLGRQETQYF. This rearrangement joins TRBV6-5 to TRBJ2-5; possible D gene TRBD2, 6 bases. CDR3 length equals 15 residues. Germline V gene sequence: CDR1 MNHEY, CDR2 SVGAGI. V was clipped by 6 bases and J by 2 bases, with 16 bases between them.